The 31 T cell receptor beta chains below were found in one sample sequenced in a study of blood T cells in healthy people across ages (dated by TCRdb to 2014 to 2015). Library creation used 5' RACE. Instrument on record: Illumina HiSeq 2500. A second roughly 7 to 11 cycle PCR used a sample-barcoded 5' primer and a J-beta primer mix. TCRdb handled the public reads itself, with Q25 trimming in fastp and clone calling in MiXCR, and kept productive beta chains. Each entry merges the rows of one CDR3 protein and shows their most common DNA and genes. Counted in this sample were about 830,000 distinct CDR3 sequences; about 62% of them appeared once. The ten most abundant clones make up about 20% of the sample. The sample comprised blood. The source is a man aged 30 to 45 in good health.

V is TRBV6-6 and J is TRBJ2-7; 7 positions agree with TRBD1. In germline, CDR1 is MNHNY, CDR2 SVGAGI (reference sequence). The J segment lost 2 bases and the V segment lost 10 bases, leaving 5 bases of the junction unmatched. CDR3 size: 12 residues. CDR3 sequence reads: CATRGQTYEQYF. As DNA, the CDR3 is TGTGCCACCCGGGGACAGACCTACGAGCAGTACTTC.

In this sample, this clonotype turned up once. The V call is TRBV27, the J call TRBJ2-1, with D tentatively TRBD1 (5 bases). TRBJ2-7 matches the DNA end more closely, so the J call is doubtful. This CDR3 region has 15 residues. Germline lookup yields CDR1 MNHEY and CDR2 SMNVEV (reference sequence). For the CDR3, the DNA is TGTGCCAGCAGTTTATCGAGGACATGGCGGAACGAGCAGTACTTC. It translates to CASSLSRTWRNEQYF.

The chain links TRBV9 to TRBJ2-5; D may be TRBD1 (5 bases). V was shortened by 4 bases and J by 11 bases, with 18 bases between the two germline ends. The germline V gene has CDR1 SGDLS and CDR2 YYNGEE. The CDR3 loop spans 13 amino acids. In nucleotides, the CDR3 is TGTGCCAGCAGCCCAACGACAGAGCTAGAGCAGTACTTC. It encodes CASSPTTELEQYF. Supplemented by reference TRBV9 and TRBJ2-5, the full variable domain reads DSGVTQTPKHLITATGQRVTLRCSPRSGDLSVYWYQQSLDQGLQFLIQYYNGEERAKGNILERFSAQQFPDLHSELNLSSLELGDSALYFCASSPTTELEQYFGPGTRLLVL.

The chain carries TRBV7-9 and TRBJ1-2; D gene unclear. The germline V gene has CDR1 SEHNR and CDR2 FQNEAQ (reference sequence). This CDR3 is 14 amino acids long. With 5 bases removed from V and 8 bases from J, the gap between germline ends came to 18 bases. The CDR3 protein is CASSPDYVPSGYTF. CDR3 in DNA: TGTGCCAGCAGCCCTGATTACGTTCCGAGCGGCTACACCTTC.

This clonotype was observed a few times. The chain is built from TRBV29-1 and TRBJ2-4; D not resolved. Trimming shortened V by 4 bases and J by 6 bases, and 7 bases separated the two germline ends. The CDR3 length is 11 residues. The germline V gene encodes CDR1 SQVTM and CDR2 ANQGSEA. The CDR3 loop reads CSVASANIQYF. CDR3 nucleotides: TGCAGCGTTGCCTCCGCAAACATTCAGTACTTC.

This clonotype came up a few times. The rearrangement links TRBV20-1 to TRBJ2-5; TRBD1 agrees at 9 bases. The V segment lost 1 base and the J segment 2 bases; nucleotides outside the gene matches: 5. The CDR3 extends over 15 amino acids. The germline V gene has CDR1 DFQATT and CDR2 SNEGSKA (reference sequence). For the CDR3, the DNA is TGCAGTGCTAGAGCCGGGACAGGGATTCAAGAGACCCAGTACTTC. Protein product: CSARAGTGIQETQYF.

Only a few counts were recorded for this clonotype. The CDR3 reads CASSESEETQYF. CDR3 nucleotides: TGTGCCAGCAGTGAATCCGAAGAGACCCAGTACTTC. The chain carries TRBV2 and TRBJ2-5, with no clear D. Germline CDR1 SNHLY, CDR2 FYNNEI. The CDR3 is 12 residues long. The V and J ends lost 2 bases and 3 bases respectively, with 4 bases between them. The variable domain in full, completed from reference TRBV2 and TRBJ2-5, reads EPEVTQTPSHQVTQMGQEVILRCVPISNHLYFYWYRQILGQKVEFLVSFYNNEISEKSEIFDDQFSVERPDGSNFTLKIRSTKLEDSAMYFCASSESEETQYFGPGTRLLVL.

The rearrangement joins TRBV7-2 to TRBJ2-5; D call uncertain. The J call may be incorrect, as the DNA end agrees better with TRBJ2-1. The CDR3 runs to 11 residues. CDR1 is SGHTA, CDR2 FQGNSA, per germline. The CDR3 nucleotides read TGTGCCAGCAGCGCTCAAGAGACCCAGTTCTTC. It specifies CASSAQETQFF.

The chain links TRBV20-1 to TRBJ2-5; tentatively, D is TRBD2 (8 bases). The DNA end favors TRBJ2-7, so the J call may be wrong. The CDR3 consists of 14 residues. The germline gives CDR1 DFQATT, CDR2 SNEGSKA (reference sequence). DNA for the CDR3: TGCAGTGCTAGTAGCGGGACAGCCGACTACGAGCAGTACTTC. Translated: CSASSGTADYEQYF.

Ten or more counts support this clonotype. The chain joins TRBV7-2 to TRBJ2-5, with TRBD1 identical over 7 bases. The CDR3 loop spans 15 amino acids. V lost 6 bases and J lost 3; bases outside the gene matches: 10. Per the germline V gene, CDR1 is SGHTA and CDR2 is FQGNSA. The CDR3: CASREGTAFEETQYF. In DNA form, the CDR3 reads TGTGCCAGCAGAGAAGGGACAGCCTTTGAAGAGACCCAGTACTTC.

This clonotype was detected a few times. The chain uses TRBV6-6 and TRBJ2-7; D might be TRBD1 (6 bases). V was cut by 5 bases and J by 9 bases, with 14 bases left in between. Germline V gene lookup returns CDR1 MNHNY and CDR2 SVGAGI (reference sequence). The CDR3 length is 12 residues. The DNA of the CDR3 is TGTGCCAGCAGTCAACAGGGTGGCGGGCAGTACTTC. It specifies CASSQQGGGQYF.

This clonotype appeared a few times. This sequence joins TRBV7-9 and TRBJ1-4; weak D call: TRBD1 (5 bases). This CDR3 has 14 residues. From germline, CDR1 is SEHNR and CDR2 FQNEAQ (reference sequence). The V gene lost 6 bases and the J gene lost 7 bases, with 15 bases spanning the gap. CDR3 protein: CASRMGGDREKLFF. The DNA of the CDR3 is TGTGCCAGCAGGATGGGAGGGGATCGTGAAAAACTGTTTTTT.

The chain couples TRBV10-3 to TRBJ1-2, with D perhaps matching TRBD1 (6 bases). Looked up from germline, CDR1 is ENHRY and CDR2 is SYGVKD. Trimming took 0 bases from V and 0 from J, leaving 14 bases between them. CDR3 size: 17 residues. CDR3 residues: CAISESRTVATNYGYTF. CDR3 in DNA: TGTGCCATCAGTGAGTCTCGGACAGTCGCAACTAACTATGGCTACACCTTC.

The chain has TRBV7-2 and TRBJ2-1, with 10 bases aligning to TRBD1. Trimming at V came to 5 bases and at J to 8 bases, leaving 9 bases not matched to a gene. The CDR3 covers 15 residues. The V gene's germline CDR1 is SGHTA and CDR2 FQGNSA. The CDR3 here is CASSLRQGANDEQFF. As DNA, the CDR3 is TGTGCCAGCAGCCTGCGACAGGGGGCGAATGATGAGCAGTTCTTC. Together with reference TRBV7-2 and TRBJ2-1, the CDR3 gives the full variable domain: GAGVSQSPSNKVTEKGKDVELRCDPISGHTALYWYRQSLGQGLEFLIYFQGNSAPDKSGLPSDRFSAERTGGSVSTLTIQRTQQEDSAVYLCASSLRQGANDEQFFGPGTRLTVL.

This clonotype was recorded a few times. The chain employs TRBV4-3 and TRBJ2-2; possible D gene TRBD2, 6 bases. The CDR3 totals 16 residues. Germline loops: CDR1 LGHNA, CDR2 YSLEER. The V end lost 2 bases, the J end lost 3 bases, and 13 bases lay between the germline ends. In nucleotides, the CDR3 is TGCGCCAGCAGCCAAACGGCCGGGAGCTACACCGGGGAGCTGTTTTTT. Protein: CASSQTAGSYTGELFF.

The CDR3 region is CAIMKSEQETQYF. The CDR3 DNA follows: TGTGCCATCATGAAGAGCGAACAAGAGACCCAGTACTTC. The chain couples TRBV10-3 to TRBJ2-5; D gene uncertain. CDR3 size: 13 residues. The V end lost 7 bases, the J end lost 2 bases, and 11 bases lay between the germline ends. The germline V gene has CDR1 ENHRY and CDR2 SYGVKD.

This clonotype was counted between two and nine times. The rearrangement links TRBV7-2 to TRBJ1-4; D gene ambiguous. The CDR3 extends over 14 amino acids. The germline V gene encodes CDR1 SGHTA and CDR2 FQGNSA. The germline V and J ends were trimmed by 4 bases and 9 bases, with 15 bases remaining between them. CDR3 sequence reads: CASSSGGSTQKLFF. In DNA, the CDR3 is TGTGCCAGCAGCTCAGGAGGCTCCACGCAAAAACTGTTTTTT.

In this sample, this clonotype turned up a few times. The chain carries TRBV14 and TRBJ1-1; D is undetermined. V lost 6 bases to trimming and J lost 0 bases, with 8 bases between them. Germline V lookup: CDR1 SGHDN, CDR2 FVKESK. The CDR3 is made up of 13 amino acids. CDR3 loop: CASSVSMNTEAFF. Written as DNA, the CDR3 is TGTGCCAGCAGTGTATCAATGAACACTGAAGCTTTCTTT.

The rearrangement joins TRBV20-1 to TRBJ1-6; 7 bases are shared with TRBD1. J was trimmed by 5 bases and V by 5 bases; bases with no gene match: 6. CDR3 length: 14 amino acids. Germline V gene data show CDR1 as DFQATT and CDR2 as SNEGSKA (reference sequence). This CDR3 reads CSAYRGSDNSPLHF. The CDR3 bases are TGCAGTGCTTACAGGGGATCGGATAATTCACCCCTCCACTTT.

This chain joins TRBV18 and TRBJ2-4; TRBD1 matches at 7 bases. From germline, CDR1 is KGHSH and CDR2 LQKENI. The length of the CDR3 is 16 residues. V lost 0 bases and J lost 8; bases outside the gene matches: 10. CDR3 nucleotides: TGTGCCAGCTCACCACCGGCGACAGGGTTGATGGACATTCAGTACTTC. The encoded protein is CASSPPATGLMDIQYF.

This clonotype turned up a few times. V is TRBV6-1 and J is TRBJ2-7; D gene unclear. Trimming removed 2 bases from V and 4 bases from J, with 15 bases in between. The CDR3 consists of 15 residues. Germline V lookup: CDR1 MNHNS, CDR2 SASEGT. The CDR3 protein is CASSENLRTLYEQYF. CDR3 nucleotide sequence: TGTGCCAGCAGTGAAAACCTTCGAACACTTTACGAGCAGTACTTC.

This clonotype was picked up a small number of times. The chain carries TRBV28 and TRBJ1-2; D remains unclear. The V end lost 3 bases, the J end lost 0 bases, and 11 bases lay between the germline ends. The V gene's germline CDR1 is MDHEN and CDR2 SYDVKM. CDR3 length equals 15 residues. The CDR3 DNA reads as TGTGCCAGCAGTTTTTGGGGAGAGGCTAACTATGGCTACACCTTC. This gives the protein CASSFWGEANYGYTF.

This sequence joins TRBV20-1 and TRBJ2-3; 9 nucleotides match TRBD2. This CDR3 spans 18 amino acids. CDR1 DFQATT and CDR2 SNEGSKA come from the germline V gene (reference sequence). V was clipped by 2 bases and J by 6 bases; unmatched bases: 18. The CDR3 DNA reads as TGCAGTGCTAGAATGAGGAGGTTTCTAGCGGGGATGTTTGATACGCAGTATTTT. This translates into CSARMRRFLAGMFDTQYF.

This clonotype was recorded a few times. The chain recombines TRBV7-2 with TRBJ2-1; possibly TRBD1 for D (6 bases). CDR1 and CDR2 (germline): SGHTA, FQGNSA. The CDR3 consists of 12 residues. The V end lost 6 bases, the J end lost 8 bases, and 11 bases lay between the germline ends. The CDR3 DNA is TGTGCCAGCAGAATCAGGGGCCATGAGCAGTTCTTC. Residues: CASRIRGHEQFF. The whole variable domain, remainder taken from reference TRBV7-2 and TRBJ2-1, is GAGVSQSPSNKVTEKGKDVELRCDPISGHTALYWYRQSLGQGLEFLIYFQGNSAPDKSGLPSDRFSAERTGGSVSTLTIQRTQQEDSAVYLCASRIRGHEQFFGPGTRLTVL.

The chain employs TRBV10-3 and TRBJ1-2; the D is unclear. Trimming cost V 0 bases and J 2 bases, with 1 base left between them. The CDR3 totals 12 residues. Germline V lookup: CDR1 ENHRY, CDR2 SYGVKD. CDR3: CAISESNYGYTF. CDR3 bases: TGTGCCATCAGTGAGTCGAACTATGGCTACACCTTC.

The V and J genes are TRBV7-2 and TRBJ2-5; TRBD2 agrees at 9 bases. The V segment lost 5 bases and the J segment 5 bases; nucleotides outside the gene matches: 9. Germline CDR1 reads SGHTA; CDR2 reads FQGNSA. This CDR3 is built from 15 residues. CDR3 loop: CASSNHIGLAETQYF. For the CDR3, the DNA is TGTGCCAGCAGCAACCACATAGGACTAGCGGAGACCCAGTACTTC.

The V gene is TRBV7-6, the J gene TRBJ2-7; D unclear. Judging by the DNA end, TRBJ2-5 fits better; the J call may be wrong. This CDR3 has 14 amino acids. The germline V gene encodes CDR1 SGHVS and CDR2 FNYEAQ. The CDR3 reads CASSGRALSETQYF. CDR3 sequence (DNA): TGTGCCAGCAGCGGACGGGCCCTAAGCGAGACCCAGTACTTC.

The V and J genes are TRBV6-5 and TRBJ1-6; D ambiguous. Per germline, CDR1 MNHEY and CDR2 SVGAGI. This CDR3 has 14 residues. Trimming removed 4 bases from V and 9 bases from J, with 13 bases in between. The CDR3 loop reads CASSSPRRSSPLHF. The CDR3 DNA sequence: TGTGCCAGCAGTTCGCCTCGAAGGAGTTCACCCCTCCACTTT.

The V and J genes are TRBV5-1 and TRBJ1-2; D might be TRBD1 (5 bases). The germline CDR1 and CDR2 sequences are SGHRS and YFSETQ. The CDR3 is 14 residues long. V lost 0 bases, J lost 6 bases, and 12 bases lay in between. CDR3: CASSLEISGDGYTF. CDR3 nucleotide sequence: TGCGCCAGCAGCTTGGAGATTTCGGGGGATGGCTACACCTTC.

The chain joins TRBV11-2 to TRBJ2-1, with D possibly being TRBD1 (5 bases). Between the trimmed V and J ends, which lost 0 bases and 5 bases, there was a span of 11 bases. The CDR3 runs 15 residues. Germline V gene data show CDR1 as SGHAT and CDR2 as FQNNGV. CDR3 bases: TGTGCCAGCAGCTTAGATGTGGGGCCCCACAATGAGCAGTTCTTC. Its protein product is CASSLDVGPHNEQFF. The full variable domain, with the rest looked up from reference TRBV11-2 and TRBJ2-1, is EAGVAQSPRYKIIEKRQSVAFWCNPISGHATLYWYQQILGQGPKLLIQFQNNGVVDDSQLPKDRFSAERLKGVDSTLKIQPAKLEDSAVYLCASSLDVGPHNEQFFGPGTRLTVL.

CDR3 sequence reads: CASSFFPGDEQYF. Written as DNA, the CDR3 is TGTGCCAGCAGTTTTTTCCCAGGGGACGAGCAGTACTTC. The gene calls are TRBV27 and TRBJ2-7; a weak D match, TRBD1 (6 bases). The CDR3 totals 13 residues. CDR1 and CDR2 from the germline V gene are MNHEY and SMNVEV (reference sequence). Trimming left V 3 bases short and J 5 bases short, with 11 bases between.